The sequence of this T cell receptor (beta chain) was determined in a study of T cell repertoires in cytomegalovirus infection. Across the whole study: TCR beta signatures that were public indicated CMV infection and matching HLA type.

Study-level points and caveats: The study found HLA-C-restricted CMV-specific TCR beta clonotypes dominating the ex vivo response.

Each CDR3 protein gets one entry after TCRdb re-called the reads with MiXCR. The sample records 400,000 to 550,000 distinct CDR3 sequences, 10% to 12% being singletons. At least ten counts were recorded for this clonotype. Its target is not known. The source is a human donor in good health (CMV status not recorded). Some clones in this sample may be carry-over from other donors' samples. Sample: PBMCs.

The CDR3 loop is CASSALAGVSPYNEQFF. The CDR3, as DNA: TGTGCCAGCAGCGCACTAGCGGGAGTATCCCCCTACAATGAGCAGTTCTTC. The V gene is TRBV7-8, the J gene TRBJ2-1; 11 bases match TRBD2. The germline V gene has CDR1 SGHVS and CDR2 FQNEAQ. CDR3 length: 17 amino acids. V was pared by 5 bases and J by 2 bases, with 8 bases of the junction left unmatched.